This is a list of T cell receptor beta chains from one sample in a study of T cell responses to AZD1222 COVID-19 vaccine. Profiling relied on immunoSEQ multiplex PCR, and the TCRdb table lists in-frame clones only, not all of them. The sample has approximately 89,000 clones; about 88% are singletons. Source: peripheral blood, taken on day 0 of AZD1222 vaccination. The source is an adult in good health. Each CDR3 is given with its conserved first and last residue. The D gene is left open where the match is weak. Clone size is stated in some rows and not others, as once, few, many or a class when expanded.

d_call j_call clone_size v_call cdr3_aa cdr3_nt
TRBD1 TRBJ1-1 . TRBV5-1 CASSWSTGVGTEAFF TGCGCCAGCAGCTGGAGCACAGGGGTCGGCACTGAAGCTTTCTTT
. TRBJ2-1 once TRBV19 CASSASHRVNEQFF TGTGCCAGTAGCGCCTCCCATAGGGTAAATGAGCAGTTCTTC
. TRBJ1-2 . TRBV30 CAWSEGGSLHGYTF TGTGCCTGGAGTGAGGGCGGTTCCCTGCATGGCTACACCTTC
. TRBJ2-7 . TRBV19 CASSIGGGLNYEQYF TGTGCCAGTAGTATAGGCGGAGGTTTGAACTACGAGCAGTACTTC
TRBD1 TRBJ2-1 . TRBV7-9 CASSFSGGSGYNEQFF TGTGCCAGCAGCTTTTCAGGGGGCTCGGGGTACAATGAGCAGTTCTTC
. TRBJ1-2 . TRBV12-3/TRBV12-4 CASSLNNYGYTF TGTGCCAGCAGTTTAAACAACTATGGCTACACCTTC
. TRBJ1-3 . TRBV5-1 CASSGGHYTGNTIYF TGCGCCAGCAGCGGGGGACACTATACTGGAAACACCATATATTTT
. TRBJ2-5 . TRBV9 CASSPSRGETQYF TGTGCCAGCAGCCCGAGCCGGGGAGAGACCCAGTACTTC
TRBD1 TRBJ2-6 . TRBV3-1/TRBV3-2 CASSPGQGPPGANVLTF TGTGCCAGCAGCCCGGGACAGGGTCCCCCTGGGGCCAACGTCCTGACTTTC
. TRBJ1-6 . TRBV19 CASTASSSSYNSPLHF TGTGCCAGTACCGCGAGCAGTTCCTCCTATAATTCACCCCTCCACTTT
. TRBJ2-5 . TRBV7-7 CASSLGLLQETQYF TGTGCTAGCAGCTTAGGGCTACTCCAAGAGACCCAGTACTTC
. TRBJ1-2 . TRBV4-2 CASSQEGTGPEGYTF TGTGCCAGCAGCCAAGAAGGTACAGGGCCGGAGGGCTACACCTTC
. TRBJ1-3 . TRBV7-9 CASSLAYGWAGGNTIYF TGTGCCAGCAGCTTAGCGTACGGCTGGGCGGGTGGAAACACCATATATTTT
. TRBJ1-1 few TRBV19 CASSGQRSSYTEAFF TGTGCCAGTAGTGGGCAGAGATCATCTTACACTGAAGCTTTCTTT
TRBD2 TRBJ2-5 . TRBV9 CASSVASGGAGETQYF TGTGCCAGCAGCGTGGCCAGCGGGGGGGCAGGAGAGACCCAGTACTTC
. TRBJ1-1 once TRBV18 CASQRGGNTEAFF TGTGCCAGCCAACGGGGGGGGAACACTGAAGCTTTCTTT
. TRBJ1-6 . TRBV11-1 CASSFDGSPNSPLHF TGTGCCAGCAGCTTCGACGGGTCCCCAAATTCACCCCTCCACTTT
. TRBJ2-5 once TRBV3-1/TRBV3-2 CASSPLGGTQYF TGTGCCAGCAGTCCTCTCGGGGGAACCCAGTACTTC
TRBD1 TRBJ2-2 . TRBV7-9 CASSFTGGADGELFF TGTGCCAGCAGCTTCACAGGGGGAGCTGACGGGGAGCTGTTTTTT
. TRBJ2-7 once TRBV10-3 CAISAGPGSSYEQYF TGTGCCATCAGTGCCGGTCCAGGGAGCTCCTACGAGCAGTACTTC
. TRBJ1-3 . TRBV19 CASSINPGVVSGNTIYF TGTGCCAGTAGTATTAATCCAGGGGTCGTCTCTGGAAACACCATATATTTT
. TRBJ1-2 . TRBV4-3 CASSHWTGGDYGYTF TGCGCCAGCAGCCATTGGACGGGGGGGGACTATGGCTACACCTTC
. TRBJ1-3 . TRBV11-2 CASSFQGGSGNTIYF TGTGCCAGCAGCTTCCAGGGTGGCTCTGGAAACACCATATATTTT
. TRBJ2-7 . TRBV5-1 CASSFGNMGGGEQYF TGCGCCAGCAGCTTCGGTAACATGGGGGGTGGTGAGCAGTACTTC
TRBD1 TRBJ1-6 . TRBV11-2 CASSSRDRGRGGRALHF TGTGCCAGCAGCTCCCGGGACAGGGGGCGAGGAGGTCGGGCCCTCCACTTT
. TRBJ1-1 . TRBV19 CASSILGGNTEAFF TGTGCCAGTAGTATATTAGGCGGAAACACTGAAGCTTTCTTT
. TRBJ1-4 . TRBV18 CASSPLGGANEKLFF TGTGCCAGCTCACCACTCGGGGGAGCTAATGAAAAACTGTTTTTT
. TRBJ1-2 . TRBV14 CASSQDLGGGRGPSRYGYTF TGTGCCAGCAGCCAAGATTTGGGGGGCGGGCGCGGCCCGTCGCGGTATGGCTACACCTTC
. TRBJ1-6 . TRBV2 CASSGAGQKSSPLHF TGTGCCAGCAGTGGGGCAGGGCAAAAGAGTTCACCCCTCCACTTT
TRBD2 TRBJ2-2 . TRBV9 CASSVHPGRERYGELFF TGTGCCAGCAGCGTACATCCTGGGAGGGAGAGGTACGGGGAGCTGTTTTTT
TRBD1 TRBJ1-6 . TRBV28 CASSQNDRGWNSPLHF TGTGCCAGCAGTCAAAACGACAGGGGCTGGAATTCACCCCTCCACTTT
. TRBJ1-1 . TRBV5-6 CASSPVQGKVHTAFF TGTGCCAGCAGCCCGGTGCAGGGGAAGGTTCATACGGCTTTCTTT
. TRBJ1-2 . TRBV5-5 CASSSRGHYGYTF TGTGCCAGCAGCTCCAGGGGACACTATGGCTACACCTTC
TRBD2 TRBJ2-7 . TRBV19 CASSKPGGNPYEQYF TGTGCCAGTAGTAAACCCGGGGGGAACCCCTACGAGCAGTACTTC
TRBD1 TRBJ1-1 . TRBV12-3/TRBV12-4 CASSFADREEAFF TGTGCCAGCAGTTTCGCGGACAGGGAAGAAGCTTTCTTT
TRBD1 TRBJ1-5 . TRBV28 CASNVPGGRLSNQPQHF TGTGCCAGCAATGTTCCAGGGGGCCGTTTGAGCAATCAGCCCCAGCATTTT
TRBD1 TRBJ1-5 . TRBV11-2 CASSLETGTSNQPQHF TGTGCCAGCAGCTTAGAGACAGGGACTAGCAATCAGCCCCAGCATTTT
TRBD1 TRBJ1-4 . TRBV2 CASSNNPDRDATNEKLFF TGTGCCAGCAGCAATAATCCGGACAGGGATGCAACTAATGAAAAACTGTTTTTT
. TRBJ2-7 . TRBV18 CASSLRETEQYF TGTGCCAGCTCACTCAGGGAAACCGAGCAGTACTTC
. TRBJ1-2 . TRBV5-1 CASMGDGFYGYTF TGCGCCAGCATGGGGGACGGATTCTATGGCTACACCTTC
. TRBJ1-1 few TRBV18 CASSENRAPRGRAFF TGTGCCAGCTCCGAAAATAGGGCCCCCCGAGGGAGGGCTTTCTTT
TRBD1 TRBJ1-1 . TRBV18 CASSPPERTGNTEAFF TGTGCCAGCTCACCACCGGAGAGGACAGGTAACACTGAAGCTTTCTTT
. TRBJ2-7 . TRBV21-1 CASSKVGRAYEQYF TGTGCCAGCAGCAAAGTCGGGCGCGCCTACGAGCAGTACTTC
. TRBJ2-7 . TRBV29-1 CSVADGTYEQYF TGCAGCGTTGCTGACGGAACCTACGAGCAGTACTTC
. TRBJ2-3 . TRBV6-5 CASSYQSTDTQYF TGTGCCAGCAGTTACCAGAGCACAGATACGCAGTATTTT
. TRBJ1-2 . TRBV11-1 CASRHDSVYTF TGTGCCAGCAGACATGACAGTGTTTACACCTTC
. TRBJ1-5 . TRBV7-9 CASSPDSYQPQHF TGTGCCAGCAGCCCCGACTCATATCAGCCCCAGCATTTT
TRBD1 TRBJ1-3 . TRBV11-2 CASSLYPGGHGNTIYF TGTGCCAGCAGCTTATACCCAGGGGGCCATGGAAACACCATATATTTT
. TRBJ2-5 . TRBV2 CASRLAGETQYF TGTGCCAGCAGACTAGCCGGAGAGACCCAGTACTTC
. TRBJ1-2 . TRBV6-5 CASSYSGRYNYGYTF TGTGCCAGCAGTTACTCAGGCAGATATAACTATGGCTACACCTTC
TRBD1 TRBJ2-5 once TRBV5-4 CASSLGDRPETQYF TGTGCCAGCAGCTTGGGGGACAGACCAGAGACCCAGTACTTC
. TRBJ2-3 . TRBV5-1 CASSLSTDTQYF TGCGCCAGCAGCTTAAGCACAGATACGCAGTATTTT
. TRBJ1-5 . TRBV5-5 CASSLGGGRRNQPQHF TGTGCCAGCAGCTTAGGAGGGGGTAGACGCAATCAGCCCCAGCATTTT